Each of the 19 T cell receptor beta chains below was sequenced from the same sample in a study of blood T cell repertoires in COVID-19. Data came from immunoSEQ multiplex PCR; TCRdb stores just in-frame clones and leaves some out. The table lists hundreds of thousands of clones, roughly 87% of them singletons. The sample was peripheral blood. All receptors derive from a woman aged 18-29 years who had recovered from COVID-19.

The rearrangement joins TRBV27 to TRBJ1-6; 9 bases fit TRBD1. The CDR3 runs to 15 residues. V shed 5 bases, J shed 9 bases, and the junction held 8 bases outside the gene matches. Germline lookup yields CDR1 MNHEY and CDR2 SMNVEV (reference sequence). In nucleotides, the CDR3 is TGTGCCAGCAGTCCTACAGGGGGCGGTAGTTCACCCCTCCACTTT. Translated: CASSPTGGGSSPLHF.

The gene calls are TRBV5-3 and TRBJ1-1, with 8 bases that match TRBD1. TRBV5-3 carries the ORF label, with uncertain function. The CDR3 runs to 15 residues. The junction had 6 bases not matched to a gene; V was cut back by 3 bases and J by 2 bases. CDR3 coding DNA: TGTGCCAGAAGCTCCGAGACAGGGGTAAACACTGAAGCTTTCTTT. This gives the protein CARSSETGVNTEAFF.

This clone was observed a single time. The chain links TRBV5-8 to TRBJ2-1; D gene ambiguous. The CDR3 spans 13 residues. Trimming took 4 bases from V and 12 from J, leaving 17 bases between them. Germline V gives CDR1 SGHTS, CDR2 YDEGEE. CDR3: CASSLDLPRMQFF. DNA for the CDR3: TGTGCCAGCAGCCTCGACCTACCTAGGATGCAGTTCTTC.

The V and J genes are TRBV24-1 and TRBJ1-2; possibly TRBD1 for D (6 bases). Germline loops: CDR1 KGHDR, CDR2 SFDVKD. Trimming stripped 3 bases from V and 8 bases from J, with 21 bases between. The CDR3 consists of 16 residues. Here the CDR3 DNA reads TGTGCCACCAGTGATCCCCACAATGCACAGGGAGACGGCTACACCTTC. As protein: CATSDPHNAQGDGYTF.

About this clone itself: Other nucleotide sequences in the sample specify the same CDR3. The chain joins TRBV18 to TRBJ1-1, with a weak D call TRBD1 (6 bases). V was shortened by 6 bases and J by 1 base, with 9 bases between the two germline ends. Germline V lookup: CDR1 KGHSH, CDR2 LQKENI. This CDR3 has 13 amino acids. The CDR3 region has the DNA TGTGCCAGCTCTCTGGGACAGAACACTGAAGCTTTCTTT. It codes for CASSLGQNTEAFF.

The chain combines TRBV18 with TRBJ2-7; 7 bases map to TRBD2. The germline CDR1 and CDR2 sequences are KGHSH and LQKENI. The CDR3 has 12 residues. J gave up 0 bases and V 8 bases, and 1 base lay outside the gene matches. In DNA, the CDR3 is TGTGCCAGCCGGGAGGACTCCTACGAGCAGTACTTC. This codes for CASREDSYEQYF.

The gene calls are TRBV19 and TRBJ2-3; TRBD2 agrees at 10 bases. V lost 4 bases and J lost 2; bases outside the gene matches: 12. CDR3 length: 18 residues. Germline V gene lookup returns CDR1 LNHDA and CDR2 SQIVND (reference sequence). This chain's CDR3 is CASSRTSGLALYTDTQYF. The CDR3 coding sequence is TGTGCCAGTAGTAGAACCTCGGGACTAGCGCTATACACAGATACGCAGTATTTT. Using reference TRBV19 and TRBJ2-3 for the parts outside the CDR3, the full variable domain is DGGITQSPKYLFRKEGQNVTLSCEQNLNHDAMYWYRQDPGQGLRLIYYSQIVNDFQKGDIAEGYSVSREKKESFPLTVTSAQKNPTAFYLCASSRTSGLALYTDTQYFGPGTRLTVL.

The gene calls are TRBV19 and TRBJ1-1; the D is unclear. V was pared by 7 bases and J by 1 base, with 7 bases between. Germline loops: CDR1 LNHDA, CDR2 SQIVND (reference sequence). The length of the CDR3 is 12 residues. The CDR3 nucleotides are TGTGCCAGTAAGAACACGAACACTGAAGCTTTCTTT. Translating gives CASKNTNTEAFF.

The rearrangement links TRBV5-1 to TRBJ1-1; 7 bases map to TRBD1. The CDR3 contains 13 residues. The V and J ends lost 1 base and 4 bases, in that order; junction bases with no gene match: 1. Germline V gene sequence: CDR1 SGHRS, CDR2 YFSETQ. The CDR3 DNA sequence: TGCGCCAGCAGCTTGCAGGGGGGCACTGAAGCTTTCTTT. Its protein is CASSLQGGTEAFF.

The chain uses TRBV6-5 and TRBJ1-5, with D uncertain. The CDR3 runs to 13 residues. Per germline, CDR1 MNHEY and CDR2 SVGAGI. V shed 8 bases and J shed 5 bases, with 13 bases lying between them. CDR3 sequence reads: CASRSNLDQPQHF. DNA for the CDR3: TGTGCCAGCCGGTCGAATTTGGATCAGCCCCAGCATTTT.

The gene calls are TRBV7-3 and TRBJ2-5, with 10 bases identical to TRBD2. Germline CDR1 reads SGHTA; CDR2 reads FQGTGA. This CDR3 is built from 16 residues. J lost 5 bases, V lost 5 bases, and 11 bases had no gene match. As DNA, the CDR3 is TGTGCCAGCAGCCCGAGCGGGAGGGGGCTTGGGGAGACCCAGTACTTC. Translating it yields CASSPSGRGLGETQYF.

The sample holds one count of this clone. The chain recombines TRBV29-1 with TRBJ1-4; 9 bases line up with TRBD1. The CDR3 runs 18 residues. Germline V gene data show CDR1 as SQVTM and CDR2 as ANQGSEA. J lost 11 bases, V lost 0 bases, and 19 bases had no gene match. The CDR3 region is CSVEEPGQGLHRMGKLFF. In DNA, the CDR3 is TGCAGCGTTGAAGAGCCGGGACAGGGTTTGCACCGAATGGGGAAACTGTTTTTT.

The chain employs TRBV5-1 and TRBJ2-1; D gene unclear. With 5 bases removed from V and 4 bases from J, the gap between germline ends came to 13 bases. CDR1 is SGHRS, CDR2 YFSETQ, per germline. The CDR3 is 14 residues long. CDR3 in amino acids: CASSSGFSYNEQFF. CDR3 bases: TGCGCCAGCAGTTCGGGTTTTAGTTACAATGAGCAGTTCTTC.

The chain uses TRBV10-3 and TRBJ2-7, with D maybe TRBD1 (6 bases). V lost 6 bases and J lost 2, with 17 bases in between. This CDR3 has 15 amino acids. Germline assignment: CDR1 ENHRY and CDR2 SYGVKD. The chain's CDR3 is CAIREDSRSPYEQYF. The CDR3 coding sequence is TGTGCCATCAGGGAGGACAGTCGATCCCCCTACGAGCAGTACTTC.

In its sample, this clone was seen once. The chain uses TRBV4-3 and TRBJ2-3, with 8 bases lining up with TRBD2. CDR1 is LGHNA and CDR2 is YSLEER in the germline V gene. The CDR3 has 16 amino acids. V shed 3 bases, J shed 3 bases, and the junction held 8 bases outside the gene matches. The CDR3 nucleotides are TGCGCCAGCAGCCAGACAAGCGGGAGCGGGACAGATACGCAGTATTTT. It encodes CASSQTSGSGTDTQYF.

The chain employs TRBV7-8 and TRBJ1-2; 7 bases fit TRBD1. The J segment lost 6 bases and the V segment lost 2 bases, leaving 3 bases of the junction unmatched. The CDR3 length is 13 residues. CDR1 is SGHVS and CDR2 is FQNEAQ in the germline V gene. The CDR3, as DNA: TGTGCCAGCAGCTTATCGACAGGGAATGGCTACACCTTC. Translated: CASSLSTGNGYTF.

This clone was seen just once. The chain carries TRBV9 and TRBJ2-1; TRBD2 matches at 7 bases. Germline V gene lookup returns CDR1 SGDLS and CDR2 YYNGEE. V gave up 3 bases and J gave up 0 bases; unmatched junction bases: 6. CDR3 length equals 16 residues. The CDR3 loop reads CASSESGGSSYNEQFF. The CDR3 DNA reads TGTGCCAGCAGCGAAAGCGGCGGGAGCTCCTACAATGAGCAGTTCTTC.

This rearrangement joins TRBV29-1 to TRBJ1-4; the match to TRBD1 covers 8 bases. With 4 bases clipped from V and 8 bases from J, the junction kept 9 bases outside the gene matches. Germline V CDR1 and CDR2: SQVTM, ANQGSEA. The CDR3 covers 14 residues. The CDR3 is CSVATTGEGEKLFF. CDR3 DNA sequence: TGCAGCGTTGCAACGACAGGGGAAGGCGAAAAACTGTTTTTT. The full variable domain, its missing parts supplied by reference TRBV29-1 and TRBJ1-4, is SAVISQKPSRDICQRGTSLTIQCQVDSQVTMMFWYRQQPGQSLTLIATANQGSEATYESGFVIDKFPISRPNLTFSTLTVSNMSPEDSSIYLCSVATTGEGEKLFFGSGTQLSVL.

This chain uses TRBV7-6 with TRBJ2-7; 8 nucleotides align to TRBD2. Germline values: CDR1 SGHVS, CDR2 FNYEAQ. The CDR3 is 17 amino acids. The V and J ends lost 5 bases and 3 bases, in that order; junction bases with no gene match: 15. The CDR3 coding sequence is TGTGCCAGCAGCCGCGGACAGACTAGCGAGGCTAGCTACGAGCAGTACTTC. This encodes CASSRGQTSEASYEQYF.